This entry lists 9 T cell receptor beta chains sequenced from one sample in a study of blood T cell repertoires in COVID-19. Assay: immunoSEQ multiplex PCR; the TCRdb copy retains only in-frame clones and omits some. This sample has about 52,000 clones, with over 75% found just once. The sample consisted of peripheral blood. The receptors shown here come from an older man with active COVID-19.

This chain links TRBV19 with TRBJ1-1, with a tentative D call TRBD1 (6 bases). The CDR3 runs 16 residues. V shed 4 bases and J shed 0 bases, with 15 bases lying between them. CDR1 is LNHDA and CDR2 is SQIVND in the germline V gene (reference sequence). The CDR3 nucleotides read TGTGCCAGTAGTACGACAGGAGATATCATGAACACTGAAGCTTTCTTT. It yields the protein CASSTTGDIMNTEAFF.

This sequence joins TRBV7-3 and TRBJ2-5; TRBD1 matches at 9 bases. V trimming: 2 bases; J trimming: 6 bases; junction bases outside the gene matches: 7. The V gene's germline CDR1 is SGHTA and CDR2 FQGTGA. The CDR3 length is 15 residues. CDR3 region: CASSLGTGRQQTQYF. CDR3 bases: TGTGCCAGCAGCTTAGGGACAGGGAGGCAGCAGACCCAGTACTTC.

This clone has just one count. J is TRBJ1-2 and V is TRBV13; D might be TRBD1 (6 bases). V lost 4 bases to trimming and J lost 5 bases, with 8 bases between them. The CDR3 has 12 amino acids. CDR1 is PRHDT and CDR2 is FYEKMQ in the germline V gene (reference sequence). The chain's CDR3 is CASSSQGYGYTF. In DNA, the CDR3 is TGTGCCAGCAGCTCCCAGGGGTATGGCTACACCTTC.

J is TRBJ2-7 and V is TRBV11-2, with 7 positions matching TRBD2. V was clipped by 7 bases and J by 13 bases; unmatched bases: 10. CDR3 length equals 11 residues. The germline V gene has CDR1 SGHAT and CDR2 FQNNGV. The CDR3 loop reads CASTLGGVVYF. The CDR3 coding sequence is TGTGCCAGCACGCTGGGGGGGGTCGTATACTTC.

The CDR3 DNA is TGTGCCAGCAGCCCCGGACAGCTGAGCAATCAGCCCCAGCATTTT. This codes for CASSPGQLSNQPQHF. The V call is TRBV9, the J call TRBJ1-5, with D tentatively TRBD1 (6 bases). From germline, CDR1 is SGDLS and CDR2 YYNGEE. V lost 4 bases to trimming and J lost 1 base, with 12 bases between them. This CDR3 is built from 15 residues. Based on the CDR3 plus reference TRBV9 and TRBJ1-5, the full variable domain is DSGVTQTPKHLITATGQRVTLRCSPRSGDLSVYWYQQSLDQGLQFLIQYYNGEERAKGNILERFSAQQFPDLHSELNLSSLELGDSALYFCASSPGQLSNQPQHFGDGTRLSIL.

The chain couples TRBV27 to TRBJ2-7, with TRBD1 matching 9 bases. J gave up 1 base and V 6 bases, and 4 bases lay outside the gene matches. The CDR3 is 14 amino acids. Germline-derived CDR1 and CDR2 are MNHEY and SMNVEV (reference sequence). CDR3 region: CASRQDRGSYEQYF. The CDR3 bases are TGTGCCAGCAGGCAGGACAGGGGATCCTACGAGCAGTACTTC.

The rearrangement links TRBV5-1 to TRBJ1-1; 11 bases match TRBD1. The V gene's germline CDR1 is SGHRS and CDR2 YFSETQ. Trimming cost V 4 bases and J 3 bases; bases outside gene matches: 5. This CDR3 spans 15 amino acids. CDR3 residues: CASSPGQGAYTEAFF. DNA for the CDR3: TGCGCCAGCAGCCCTGGACAGGGGGCGTACACTGAAGCTTTCTTT.

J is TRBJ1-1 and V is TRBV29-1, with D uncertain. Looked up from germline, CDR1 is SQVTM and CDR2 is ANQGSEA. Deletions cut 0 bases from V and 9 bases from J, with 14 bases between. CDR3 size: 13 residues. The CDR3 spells CSVEDSTLSKAFF. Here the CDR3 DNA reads TGCAGCGTTGAAGATAGCACACTATCCAAAGCTTTCTTT.

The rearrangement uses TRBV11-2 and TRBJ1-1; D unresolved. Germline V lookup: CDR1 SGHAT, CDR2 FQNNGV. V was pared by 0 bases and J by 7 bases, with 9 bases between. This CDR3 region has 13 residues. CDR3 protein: CASSLDRGFEAFF. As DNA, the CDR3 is TGTGCCAGCAGCTTAGATCGGGGTTTTGAAGCTTTCTTT.